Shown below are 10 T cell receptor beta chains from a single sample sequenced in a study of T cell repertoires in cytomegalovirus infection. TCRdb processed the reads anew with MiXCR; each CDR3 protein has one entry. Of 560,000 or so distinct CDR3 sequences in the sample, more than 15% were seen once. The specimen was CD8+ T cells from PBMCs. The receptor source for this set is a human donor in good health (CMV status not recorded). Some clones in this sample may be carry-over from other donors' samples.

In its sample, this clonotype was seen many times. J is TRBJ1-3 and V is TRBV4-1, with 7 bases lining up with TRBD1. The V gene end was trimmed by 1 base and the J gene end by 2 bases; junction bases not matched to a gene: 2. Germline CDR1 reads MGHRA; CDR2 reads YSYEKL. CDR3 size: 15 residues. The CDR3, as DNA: TGCGCCAGCAGCCAAGCAACAGGGGCTGGAAACACCATATATTTT. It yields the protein CASSQATGAGNTIYF.

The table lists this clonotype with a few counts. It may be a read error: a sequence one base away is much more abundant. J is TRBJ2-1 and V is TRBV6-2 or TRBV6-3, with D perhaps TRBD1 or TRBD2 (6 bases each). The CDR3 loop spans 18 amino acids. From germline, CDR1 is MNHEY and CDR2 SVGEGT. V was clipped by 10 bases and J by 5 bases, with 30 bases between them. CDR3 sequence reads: CANKGHGNLGGADNEQFF. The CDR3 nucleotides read TGTGCCAACAAGGGACACGGTAATCTCGGGGGAGCTGACAATGAGCAGTTCTTC.

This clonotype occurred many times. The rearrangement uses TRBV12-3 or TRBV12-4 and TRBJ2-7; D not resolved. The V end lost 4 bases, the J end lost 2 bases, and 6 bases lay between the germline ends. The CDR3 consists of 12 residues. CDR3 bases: TGTGCCAGCAGTTGGGGTGCCTACGAGCAGTACTTC. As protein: CASSWGAYEQYF.

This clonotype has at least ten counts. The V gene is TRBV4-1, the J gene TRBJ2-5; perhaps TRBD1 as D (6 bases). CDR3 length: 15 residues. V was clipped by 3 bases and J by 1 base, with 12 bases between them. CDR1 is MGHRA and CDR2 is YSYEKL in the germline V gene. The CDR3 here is CASSQDGQPQETQYF. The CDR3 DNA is TGCGCCAGCAGCCAGGATGGACAGCCCCAAGAGACCCAGTACTTC.

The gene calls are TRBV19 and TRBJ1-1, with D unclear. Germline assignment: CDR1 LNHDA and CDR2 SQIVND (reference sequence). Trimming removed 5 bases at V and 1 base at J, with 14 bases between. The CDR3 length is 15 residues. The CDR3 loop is CASSPRGRRNTEAFF. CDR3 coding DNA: TGTGCCAGTAGTCCCCGCGGGCGGAGGAACACTGAAGCTTTCTTT.

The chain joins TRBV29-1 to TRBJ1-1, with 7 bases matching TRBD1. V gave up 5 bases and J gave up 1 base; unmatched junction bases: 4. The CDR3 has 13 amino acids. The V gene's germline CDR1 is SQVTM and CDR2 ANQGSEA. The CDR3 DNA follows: TGCAGCGTTCCGGACAGGCGGAACACTGAAGCTTTCTTT. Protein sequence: CSVPDRRNTEAFF.

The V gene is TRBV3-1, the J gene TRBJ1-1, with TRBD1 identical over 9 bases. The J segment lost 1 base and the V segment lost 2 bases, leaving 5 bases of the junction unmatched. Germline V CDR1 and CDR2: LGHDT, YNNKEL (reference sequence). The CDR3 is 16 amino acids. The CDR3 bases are TGTGCCAGCAGCCAAACCGTGGGACAGGGGAACACTGAAGCTTTCTTT. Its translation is CASSQTVGQGNTEAFF.

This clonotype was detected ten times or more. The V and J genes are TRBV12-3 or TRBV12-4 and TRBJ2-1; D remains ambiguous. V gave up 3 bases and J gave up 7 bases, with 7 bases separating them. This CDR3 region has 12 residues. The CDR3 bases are TGTGCCAGCAGTTTTTACGAAAATGAGCAGTTCTTC. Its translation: CASSFYENEQFF.

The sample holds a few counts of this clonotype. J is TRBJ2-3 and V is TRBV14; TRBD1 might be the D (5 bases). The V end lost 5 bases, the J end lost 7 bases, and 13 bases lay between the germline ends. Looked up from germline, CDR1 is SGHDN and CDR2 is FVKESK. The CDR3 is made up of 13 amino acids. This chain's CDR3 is CASSVRQSHTQYF. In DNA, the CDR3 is TGTGCCAGCAGCGTCCGACAGAGCCATACGCAGTATTTT.

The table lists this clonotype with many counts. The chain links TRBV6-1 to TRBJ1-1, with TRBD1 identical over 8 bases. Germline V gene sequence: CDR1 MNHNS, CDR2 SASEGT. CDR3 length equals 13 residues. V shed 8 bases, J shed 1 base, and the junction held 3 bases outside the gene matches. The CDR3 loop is CASGQGQNTEAFF. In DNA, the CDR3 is TGTGCCAGCGGACAGGGCCAGAACACTGAAGCTTTCTTT.